These T cell receptor beta chains were read from a single sample in a study of blood T cell repertoires in COVID-19. Sequenced by immunoSEQ multiplex PCR; TCRdb stores in-frame clones only, minus some. The table shows about 340,000 clones, with 92% occurring only once. The sample consisted of PBMCs or T cells enriched from blood (not recorded which). The source is a woman in her twenties or thirties who had recovered from COVID-19. The CDR3 runs from the conserved cysteine through the conserved F or W. A D gene is named only where the DNA matches it firmly. Not all rows give a size; the values are once, few, many and, for expanded clones, a class.

D	size	J	V	DNA	CDR3
-	-	TRBJ2-2	TRBV2	TGTGCCAGCCATAGGAACACCGGGGAGCTGTTTTTT	CASHRNTGELFF
-	-	TRBJ2-2	TRBV5-4	TGTGCCAGCAGCCCCATGGTCAAAGCGGACACCGGGGAGCTGTTTTTT	CASSPMVKADTGELFF
-	-	TRBJ2-1	TRBV11-2	TGTGCCAGCAGCACGACTAGAGGGGAGCAGTTCTTC	CASSTTRGEQFF
TRBD1	-	TRBJ2-2	TRBV18	TGTGCCAGCTCACCGGGAACAGGGGCCACCGGGGAGCTGTTTTTT	CASSPGTGATGELFF
-	-	TRBJ2-1	TRBV5-1	TGCGCCAGCAGCTTGGGAGGTGAGCAGTTCTTC	CASSLGGEQFF
TRBD1	-	TRBJ1-6	TRBV2	TGTGCCAGCAGTAGACAGGGGGCTGGAAATTCACCCCTCCACTTT	CASSRQGAGNSPLHF
-	-	TRBJ1-2	TRBV7-2	TGTGCCAGCAGCTTGGGTCCAGGAACTTACTATGGCTACACCTTC	CASSLGPGTYYGYTF
-	-	TRBJ1-2	TRBV2	TGTGCCAGCAGTGAAACGGGGGGCAAGGGTGGCTACACCTTC	CASSETGGKGGYTF
TRBD1	-	TRBJ1-5	TRBV28	TGTGCCAGCAGTTCAGGTAGGCAGGGGGCCTTTAATCAGCCCCAGCATTTT	CASSSGRQGAFNQPQHF
TRBD1	-	TRBJ1-3	TRBV18	TGTGCCAGCTCACCCTATTCCTCAGGGGGCAGCTCTGGAAACACCATATATTTT	CASSPYSSGGSSGNTIYF
-	-	TRBJ2-1	TRBV25-1	TGTGCCAGCAGTGAATATTTCAGCTACAATGAGCAGTTCTTC	CASSEYFSYNEQFF
TRBD1	few	TRBJ2-2	TRBV6-2/TRBV6-3	TGTGCCAGCCGTTACGACGCTACAGGGGGCTTGGGCGGGGAGCTGTTTTTT	CASRYDATGGLGGELFF
-	-	TRBJ1-1	TRBV5-4	TGTGCCAGCAGCGATGTAACATCTGAAGCTTTCTTT	CASSDVTSEAFF
-	-	TRBJ1-3	TRBV11-2	TGTGCCAGCAGCGGTTTAGGGGGAAAGGGAAACACCATATATTTT	CASSGLGGKGNTIYF
TRBD1	-	TRBJ1-6	TRBV27	TGTGCCAGCGCGGGACAGGGTAATTCACCCCTCCACTTT	CASAGQGNSPLHF